These 2 T cell receptor beta chains share one sample of origin, sequenced in a study of technical replicates of blood from several donors. The table came from immunoSEQ multiplex PCR; TCRdb's copy has only in-frame clones and leaves some out. Of roughly 59,000 clones in the sample, approximately 83% are singletons; the top ten hold more than 4.5%. Sequencing was carried out using PBMCs. The receptors shown here come from a human donor in good health. Some clones in this sample may be carry-over from other donors' samples.

V usage is TRBV29-1 and J usage is TRBJ2-5; TRBD2 aligns across 10 bases. V was pared by 8 bases and J by 5 bases, with 8 bases of the junction left unmatched. The CDR3 sequence is 13 residues long. Germline V lookup: CDR1 SQVTM, CDR2 ANQGSEA. This CDR3 is CSMVLAGSETQYF. In DNA, the CDR3 is TGCAGCATGGTACTAGCGGGATCGGAGACCCAGTACTTC.

This chain links TRBV7-9 with TRBJ2-3, with TRBD2 matching 12 bases. V trimming: 5 bases; J trimming: 4 bases; junction bases outside the gene matches: 13. The length of the CDR3 is 18 residues. Germline V gene data show CDR1 as SEHNR and CDR2 as FQNEAQ (reference sequence). DNA for the CDR3: TGTGCCAGCAGCCCTCTAGCGGGAGGGCCCTCTGATGCAGATACGCAGTATTTT. Its protein is CASSPLAGGPSDADTQYF.